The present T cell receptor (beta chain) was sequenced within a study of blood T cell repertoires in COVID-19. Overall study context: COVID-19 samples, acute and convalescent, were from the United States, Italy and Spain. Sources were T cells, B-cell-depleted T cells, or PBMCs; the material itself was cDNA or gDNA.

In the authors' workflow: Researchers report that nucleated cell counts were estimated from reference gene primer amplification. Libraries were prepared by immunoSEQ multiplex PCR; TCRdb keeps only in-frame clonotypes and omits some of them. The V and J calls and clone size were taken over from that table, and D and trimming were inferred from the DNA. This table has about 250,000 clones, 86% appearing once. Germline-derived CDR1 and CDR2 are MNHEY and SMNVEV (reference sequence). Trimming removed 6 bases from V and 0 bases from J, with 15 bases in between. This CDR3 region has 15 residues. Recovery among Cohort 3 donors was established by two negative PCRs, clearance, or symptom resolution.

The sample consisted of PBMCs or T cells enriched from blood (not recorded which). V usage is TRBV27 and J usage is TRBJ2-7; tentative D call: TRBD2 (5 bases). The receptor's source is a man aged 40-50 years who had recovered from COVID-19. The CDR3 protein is CASRGFSERSYEQYF. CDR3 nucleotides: TGTGCCAGCAGGGGGTTTAGCGAACGCTCCTACGAGCAGTACTTC.